This T cell receptor (beta chain) was found in a study of glioma-infiltrating T cells after dendritic cell vaccination. Study as a whole: Patients received three intradermal dendritic cell vaccine injections at biweekly intervals.

Noted time point: after dendritic cell vaccination, including at tumor progression/relapse. CDR3 length: 17 amino acids. V trimming: 3 bases; J trimming: 6 bases; junction bases outside the gene matches: 15. Germline V CDR1 and CDR2: SEHNR, FQNEAQ (reference sequence). The immunoSEQ assay amplified TCRB CDR3 from up to about 2 ug DNA. Assay: immunoSEQ multiplex PCR; the TCRdb copy retains only in-frame clones and omits some. Counted here are 85,000 to 100,000 clones, approximately 84% occurring once; the ten biggest clones make up about 5.7%. This clonotype was sampled from a human donor with glioblastoma. The chain recombines TRBV7-9 with TRBJ2-3; 7 bases match TRBD2. Here the sequenced sample was blood, taken after dendritic cell vaccination. CDR3 coding DNA: TGTGCCAGCAGCTTTGGACTAGGTCTATACGGAGCGGATACGCAGTATTTT. This codes for CASSFGLGLYGADTQYF.